Described below is a single T cell receptor beta chain sequence and its context. Its antigen remains unidentified. No base-level quality is on record; no much larger clone is a single base apart. The data originate from a study of regulatory T cells in long-lasting Graves disease (dated by TCRdb to the early 2020s). Looking at the study overall: Newly diagnosed Graves' disease patients had taken antithyroid drugs for less than 3 months. Patients with persistent Graves' disease were compared with patients with newly diagnosed Graves' disease using TCR sequencing and RNA sequencing of peripheral blood. The study took place in China and was registered as a clinical trial. A total of roughly 35 samples underwent TCR sequencing: about 13 from persistent and roughly 20 from newly diagnosed Graves' disease patients. On the study overall, not on this receptor specifically: The small sample size was acknowledged by the authors as a limitation that may reduce accuracy. TRBV28, TRBJ1-2 and TRBJ2-5 were preferentially used in persistent disease, while TRBV20-1 and TRBJ2-1 were favored in newly diagnosed disease. Patients with persistent disease shared more public clonotypes (around 2,500) than newly diagnosed patients did (approximately 970). Sequencing and analysis were restricted to the TCR beta chain. The study examined only peripheral blood because the primary lesion, thyroid tissue, could not be accessed. Compared with newly diagnosed patients, patients with persistent Graves' disease had lower TCR Shannon entropy and fewer highly expanded clones, which suggests clonal expansion.

Reading the label with the study, this specimen's time point is: newly diagnosed GD, antithyroid drugs for less than 3 months. RNA was extracted from PBMCs in TRIzol for both TCR sequencing and RNA sequencing. The diagnosis of Graves' disease was made according to American Thyroid Association guidelines. Patients were recruited from an endocrinology department in Xi'an, China. Each patient gave about 10 milliliters of peripheral blood, collected in an EDTA anticoagulant tube. Ficoll Paque Plus density gradient separation was used to isolate PBMCs, and no further T cell sorting was done. An Agilent 2100 Bioanalyzer and agarose gel were used to check RNA quality, while a NanoDrop 2000 measured RNA concentration. Libraries were made using multiplex PCR. The reads were generated on an Illumina HiSeq 4000. CDR3 regions were amplified by Arm-PCR with iRepertoire HTBI primers to construct TCR beta libraries. PCR products were gel purified before sequencing. The authors' analysis ran thus. Gene usage analysis of CDR3 amino acid clonotypes used the roughly 62 TRBV and some 13 TRBJ segments found across samples. COPE and FqMerger were used to merge the filtered high-quality paired reads into contigs. BLAST was used to align contigs to the IMGT TRBV, TRBD and TRBJ reference genes, and CDR3 was defined following IMGT. Any clonotype with a frequency above 0.1% was counted as a highly expanded clone. Shannon entropy was used to measure repertoire diversity, and the Gini coefficient was used to measure V-J evenness. Clonotypes shared by more than one individual were considered public. The public reads were run again by TCRdb, first through fastp at Q25 and then through MiXCR, and only productive beta chains were kept. Each CDR3 protein appears once, grouped with its most common genes and DNA. These V and J calls originate from TCRdb's pipeline instead of the authors' own analysis. The sample yields about 220,000 distinct CDR3 sequences; roughly 19% were counted once. The ten top clones hold about 11% of the sample.

V sheds 6 bases and J sheds 0 bases, leaving 17 bases between their ends. Reading from cysteine to phenylalanine, the CDR3 counts 16 amino acids. Only the CDR3 DNA stays, 48 bases, in frame from base 1. CDR1 is given as SNHLY and CDR2 as FYNNEI, both from the germline V gene. The same data also contributed to another study, on T cells in Graves' hyperthyroidism and ophthalmopathy. Reported in the second study: A patient counted as having stable Graves' hyperthyroidism if no progression to ophthalmopathy occurred over 18 months of follow-up. Hyperthyroidism patients were newly diagnosed, with disease duration under 2 months, and aged 18 to 65 years. Any patient with an uncontrolled infection, another autoimmune disease, pregnancy or lactation was excluded. Diagnoses were established on the basis of clinical symptoms, serum thyroxine and TRAb, thyroid ultrasound, and orbital computed tomography. The first round of RT-PCR for the TCR CDR3 was performed with the HTBI primer set and the Qiagen OneStep RT-PCR kit. Blood samples also contained most of the expanded thyroid clonotypes (frequency above 0.001), which suggests that blood repertoires may reflect thyroid immune responses. A 13 V-J signature model separated ophthalmopathy from stable hyperthyroidism, with roughly 88% sensitivity and 81% to 83% specificity in cross-validation and 80%/75% in testing. In validation, progression to ophthalmopathy was predicted by the model with 70.59% sensitivity and 72.22% specificity, a median of 6.5 months before onset. TCR V-J signatures able to tell the groups apart were searched for in a discovery cohort of 100 or so patients, of whom more than 40 had Graves' ophthalmopathy and 55 to 65 had stable Graves' hyperthyroidism. An independent validation cohort of under 20 hyperthyroidism patients and approximately 16 patients who later progressed to ophthalmopathy tested prospective prediction of ophthalmopathy. The approximately 100 discovery patients were divided at random into training and test sets in a 7:3 ratio. Thyroid tissue and blood T-cell repertoires from more than five Graves' hyperthyroidism patients were also compared in the study. After blood sampling, hyperthyroidism patients were treated with methimazole at a starting dose of 30 mg daily, and ophthalmopathy patients were treated with high-dose intravenous methylprednisolone. Libraries were constructed in a second round of multiplex PCR, after which size selection and purification were performed. Sequencing of the libraries was done on an Illumina HiSeq2000 using paired-end 100 bp reads. SOAPnuke was used to process the raw data, removing reads that contained adapters or uncalled bases, had a mean Phred below 15, or lacked an exact match to the constant primer or identifier. High-quality paired reads were merged with COPE v1.2.5, and unique nucleotide sequences were defined as clonotypes. MiTCR v1.1 was used to align clonotypes to the IMGT TRBV, TRBD and TRBJ reference segments. Only V-J combinations with frequency above 0.0001, covering 99% to 99.2% of repertoires, were analysed. The TCS score was defined as F50 (clonal expansion) divided by E x V (chaos), with BLOSUM62-based TCRdist calculated between CDR3 peptides within each V-J. Welch's t-statistics and random forest reduced 514 V-J features to roughly 13, which were used in a naive Bayes classifier (R e1071). No statistical method was used to fix the sample size in advance, and group allocation was not hidden from the investigators. TCR Vbeta CDR3 sequencing of 140 or so peripheral blood samples (over 40 ophthalmopathy, about 80 hyperthyroidism and 17 progressor patients) is reported in the paper.

This clonotype was obtained from a woman in her 30s with Graves disease. Donor details come from another sample of the same person, matched by shared clones. The sequencing used peripheral blood mononuclear cells (PBMCs), collected at new diagnosis, from a patient treated with antithyroid drugs. In this chain, TRBV2 is recombined with TRBJ1-1, with the identity of the D gene unclear. Read as DNA, the sequence is TGTGCCAGCAGCCCTGACTTCCATGGCATGAACACTGAAGCTTTCTTT. Translation gives CASSPDFHGMNTEAFF.